This entry concerns a single T cell receptor (beta chain). The sample comes from a study of Ad26.COV2.S vaccination and SARS-CoV-2 variants. As for the study in general: Ad26.COV2.S shots went into the muscle once or twice, 56 days apart.

Here immunoSEQ multiplex PCR was the method, and the copy in TCRdb shows in-frame clones only, minus some. The data show around 400,000 clones, 75% to 90% seen once. Germline trimming cut 5 bases from V and 2 bases from J; bases unmatched to any gene: 10. Germline-derived CDR1 and CDR2 are SEHNR and FQNEAQ (reference sequence). The CDR3 has 16 residues. The treatment was: over 15 received Ad26.COV2.S at low or high dose, single or two shots; about 5 received placebo; per-sample allocation not given. Sampling was performed 63 days after the first vaccine or placebo injection. Boston hosted the donor, who was an adult aged 18-55 years. Vaccine was an Ad26 vector expressing Wuhan-strain SARS-CoV-2 spike.

Material: peripheral blood, obtained in a trial of Ad26.COV2.S vaccine versus placebo. The sequence derives from a person between 18 and 65 years old who received the Ad26.COV2.S COVID-19 vaccine or a placebo. This rearrangement joins TRBV7-9 to TRBJ1-1; 8 positions match TRBD1. The CDR3 DNA follows: TGTGCCAGCAGCGCAGCAGGACAGGGTCCTAACACTGAAGCTTTCTTT. It is translated as CASSAAGQGPNTEAFF. Supplemented by reference TRBV7-9 and TRBJ1-1, the full variable domain reads DTGVSQNPRHKITKRGQNVTFRCDPISEHNRLYWYRQTLGQGPEFLTYFQNEAQLEKSRLLSDRFSAERPKGSFSTLEIQRTEQGDSAMYLCASSAAGQGPNTEAFFGQGTRLTVV.